Presented here are 19 T cell receptor beta chains from one specimen sequenced in a study of blood T cell repertoires in COVID-19. Produced via immunoSEQ multiplex PCR; TCRdb's table is partial and in-frame only. The sample shows fewer than 500,000 clones, roughly 86% of them seen only once. Sequencing was performed on peripheral blood. All receptors come from a human donor with acute or convalescent COVID-19. The donor label of this sample is uncertain.

The chain recombines TRBV12-3 or TRBV12-4 with TRBJ2-7; a weak D match, TRBD2 (5 bases). Trimming took off 4 bases at V and 4 bases at J, with 8 bases between the two ends. The CDR3 length is 12 residues. CDR3 loop: CASSWPGYEQYF. The CDR3 DNA is TGTGCCAGCAGTTGGCCGGGATACGAGCAGTACTTC.

This clone was observed a few times. J is TRBJ2-7 and V is TRBV5-1; perhaps TRBD1 as D (5 bases). Germline CDR1 and CDR2: SGHRS and YFSETQ. The V and J ends lost 0 bases and 8 bases respectively, with 9 bases between them. The CDR3 consists of 12 residues. The CDR3 sequence is CASSLGGNQQYF. CDR3 DNA: TGCGCCAGCAGCTTGGGGGGCAATCAGCAGTACTTC. The whole variable domain, filled in from reference TRBV5-1 and TRBJ2-7, reads KAGVTQTPRYLIKTRGQQVTLSCSPISGHRSVSWYQQTPGQGLQFLFEYFSETQRNKGNFPGRFSGRQFSNSRSEMNVSTLELGDSALYLCASSLGGNQQYFGPGTRLTVT.

In this sample, this clone turned up once. The rearrangement uses TRBV29-1 and TRBJ2-7; D perhaps matches TRBD2 (7 bases). Germline V gene data show CDR1 as SQVTM and CDR2 as ANQGSEA. The CDR3 sequence is 12 residues long. As DNA, the CDR3 is TGCTCCCTGGGGGGGGGCACCTACGAGCAGTACTTC. As protein: CSLGGGTYEQYF.

The chain combines TRBV5-4 with TRBJ1-1; 7 bases agree with TRBD1. In germline, CDR1 is SGHNT, CDR2 YYREEE (reference sequence). J gave up 7 bases and V 4 bases, and 7 bases lay outside the gene matches. The CDR3 runs to 13 residues. CDR3 sequence reads: CASSATGNGEAFF. CDR3 sequence (DNA): TGTGCCAGCAGCGCGACAGGGAACGGTGAAGCTTTCTTT.

The chain's CDR3 is CASRNPGTGGYVYF. CDR3 bases: TGTGCCAGCAGAAACCCCGGGACAGGGGGGTATGTTTATTTT. The V gene is TRBV11-2, the J gene TRBJ1-3, with TRBD1 matching over 11 bases. Germline CDR1 and CDR2: SGHAT and FQNNGV. The junction had 14 bases not matched to a gene; V was cut back by 6 bases and J by 16 bases. The CDR3 is 14 amino acids.

This chain uses TRBV27 with TRBJ2-1; 12 nucleotides line up with TRBD2. This CDR3 spans 17 amino acids. From germline, CDR1 is MNHEY and CDR2 SMNVEV (reference sequence). V was clipped by 4 bases and J by 3 bases; unmatched bases: 7. The CDR3 spells CASSSRLAGARYNEQFF. As DNA, the CDR3 is TGTGCCAGCAGTTCCAGACTAGCGGGGGCCCGCTACAATGAGCAGTTCTTC.

The chain carries TRBV12-3 or TRBV12-4 and TRBJ2-5, with no clear D. This CDR3 spans 11 amino acids. V lost 5 bases and J lost 3, with 4 bases in between. In DNA, the CDR3 is TGTGCCAGCAGTACAAAAGAGACCCAGTACTTC. Translated: CASSTKETQYF.

This rearrangement joins TRBV19 to TRBJ1-2; 8 bases match TRBD1. The V segment lost 4 bases and the J segment 8 bases; nucleotides outside the gene matches: 15. CDR1 and CDR2 (germline): LNHDA, SQIVND (reference sequence). CDR3 length: 16 residues. The CDR3, as DNA: TGTGCCAGTAGTACCGCCGGGACAGGAGGCCTTTGGGGCTACACCTTC. Protein product: CASSTAGTGGLWGYTF.

The genes are TRBV19 and TRBJ2-7; 11 nucleotides align to TRBD1. J was trimmed by 2 bases and V by 3 bases; bases with no gene match: 3. Germline V CDR1 and CDR2: LNHDA, SQIVND (reference sequence). The CDR3 has 15 residues. The CDR3 DNA reads as TGTGCCAGTAGTATCTGGGGACAGGGGGCCTACGAGCAGTACTTC. The encoded protein is CASSIWGQGAYEQYF.

The chain is built from TRBV19 and TRBJ2-2; 10 bases are a match to TRBD1. CDR3 size: 17 residues. The germline V gene has CDR1 LNHDA and CDR2 SQIVND (reference sequence). Trimming removed 4 bases from V and 3 bases from J; junction bases left unmatched: 8. The CDR3 DNA sequence: TGTGCCAGTAGTAACGACAGGGGGCTAACGGACACCGGGGAGCTGTTTTTT. It encodes CASSNDRGLTDTGELFF.

The V gene is TRBV18, the J gene TRBJ1-6, with TRBD1 as a possible D gene (5 bases). The germline gives CDR1 KGHSH, CDR2 LQKENI. The CDR3 length is 13 residues. V was pared by 3 bases and J by 16 bases, with 16 bases between. The CDR3 is CASSPQGSRSLHF. The CDR3 bases are TGTGCCAGCTCACCGCAGGGCTCTCGCTCTCTCCACTTT.

J is TRBJ2-2 and V is TRBV30; 8 bases line up with TRBD1. Germline CDR1 GTSNPN, CDR2 SVGIG (reference sequence). With V trimmed by 0 bases and J by 7 bases, 7 bases remained unmatched. The length of the CDR3 is 15 residues. The CDR3 DNA sequence: TGTGCCTGGAGTGTACTGGACAGGGAGATCGGGGAGCTGTTTTTT. It is translated as CAWSVLDREIGELFF.

The V gene is TRBV7-9, the J gene TRBJ2-7; perhaps TRBD1 as D (6 bases). Germline CDR1 reads SEHNR; CDR2 reads FQNEAQ (reference sequence). CDR3 length: 15 amino acids. V was shortened by 0 bases and J by 6 bases, with 15 bases between the two germline ends. The CDR3, as DNA: TGTGCCAGCAGCTTAGCGCGCCCAGGGGTTGCCGAGCAGTACTTC. It is translated as CASSLARPGVAEQYF.

The chain employs TRBV5-1 and TRBJ1-2; 9 bases map to TRBD1. Trimming removed 4 bases from V and 6 bases from J; junction bases left unmatched: 7. The germline CDR1 and CDR2 sequences are SGHRS and YFSETQ. CDR3 length: 14 amino acids. CDR3: CASSKGQGYDGYTF. The CDR3 coding sequence is TGCGCCAGCAGCAAGGGACAGGGTTACGATGGCTACACCTTC.

The table lists this clone with a few counts. A junction boundary mismatches the germline segment, possibly from a read error. The chain carries TRBV6-5 and TRBJ1-1; no clear D. Germline V gene lookup returns CDR1 MNHEY and CDR2 SVGAGI. This CDR3 has 15 amino acids. CDR3 DNA sequence: TGTGCCAGCAGTGACTCCATAACGGGGAACCCTGAAGCTTTCTTT. Translated, it gives CASSDSITGNPEAFF.

V is TRBV18 and J is TRBJ2-5; D is perhaps TRBD2 (5 bases). This CDR3 is 14 amino acids long. The germline V and J ends were trimmed by 3 bases and 1 base, with 9 bases remaining between them. From germline, CDR1 is KGHSH and CDR2 LQKENI. CDR3 nucleotide sequence: TGTGCCAGCTCACCGAGAGGGAGCCAAGAGACCCAGTACTTC. Translation gives CASSPRGSQETQYF.

V is TRBV5-4 and J is TRBJ2-1; 7 nucleotides agree with TRBD2. The trim removed 4 bases at V and 0 bases at J, leaving 7 bases unmatched. The CDR3 extends over 16 amino acids. The germline CDR1 and CDR2 sequences are SGHNT and YYREEE (reference sequence). This chain's CDR3 is CASSPGGSSSYNEQFF. The CDR3 coding sequence is TGTGCCAGCAGCCCCGGGGGGTCAAGCTCCTACAATGAGCAGTTCTTC.

The chain joins TRBV11-2 to TRBJ2-1, with D possibly being TRBD1 (6 bases). The germline CDR1 and CDR2 sequences are SGHAT and FQNNGV. The CDR3 covers 15 residues. Trimming took off 4 bases at V and 9 bases at J, with 19 bases between the two ends. CDR3 nucleotide sequence: TGTGCCAGCAGCTCCAATCCAACAGGGATCGGTGAGCAGTTCTTC. Translated: CASSSNPTGIGEQFF.

V and J are TRBV9 and TRBJ2-7, with TRBD1 matching 9 bases. This CDR3 region has 17 residues. Germline CDR1 SGDLS, CDR2 YYNGEE. The J segment lost 4 bases and the V segment lost 0 bases, leaving 11 bases of the junction unmatched. CDR3 protein: CASSVEGQGTFGYEQYF. The DNA for the CDR3 is TGTGCCAGCAGCGTAGAAGGACAGGGGACATTTGGGTACGAGCAGTACTTC. The full variable domain, rest sourced from reference TRBV9 and TRBJ2-7, is DSGVTQTPKHLITATGQRVTLRCSPRSGDLSVYWYQQSLDQGLQFLIQYYNGEERAKGNILERFSAQQFPDLHSELNLSSLELGDSALYFCASSVEGQGTFGYEQYFGPGTRLTVT.